This T cell receptor beta chain was sequenced for a study of T cells after yellow fever vaccination. Study details: Where fractions had low cell numbers, libraries were prepared from them with the SMART-Seq v4 Ultra Low Input RNA kit. Notes on the study in general: Abundant bulk-population clonotypes could contaminate the FACS-sorted repertoires. CD4 and CD8 compartments shared a small share of clonotypes, likely from convergent recombination.

A 5'RACE template-switching step, the method used to make TCR cDNA, added a universal primer site and UMIs. TCRdb reprocessed the 5' RACE reads via MiXCR and lists one record per CDR3 protein. The data show approximately 450,000 distinct CDR3 sequences, roughly 20% seen once. To note about this clonotype: Its antigen is not known.

V lost 1 base, J lost 1 base, and 2 bases stayed unmatched. This CDR3 region has 16 residues. Germline V CDR1 and CDR2: MNHNY, SVGAGI (reference sequence). This sequence joins TRBV6-6 and TRBJ2-3; 10 nucleotides agree with TRBD2. The sample consisted of PBMCs, taken before the yellow fever booster vaccination. The sequence came from a man younger than 35 who received the YFV17D yellow fever vaccine. The CDR3 DNA reads as TGTGCCAGCAGTTACTACCTAGCGGGGGGCACAGATACGCAGTATTTT. It specifies CASSYYLAGGTDTQYF.